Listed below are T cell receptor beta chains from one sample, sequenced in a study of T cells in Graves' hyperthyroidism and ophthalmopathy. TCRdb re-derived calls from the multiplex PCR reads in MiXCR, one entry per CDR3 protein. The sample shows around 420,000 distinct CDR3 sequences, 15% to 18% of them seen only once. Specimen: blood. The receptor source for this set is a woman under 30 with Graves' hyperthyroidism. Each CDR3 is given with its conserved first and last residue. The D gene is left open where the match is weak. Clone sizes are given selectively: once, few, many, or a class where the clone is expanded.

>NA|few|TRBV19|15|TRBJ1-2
TGTGCCAGTAGTATAGATAACCGAGCTAACTATGGCTACACCTTC
CASSIDNRANYGYTF
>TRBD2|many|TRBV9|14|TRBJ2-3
TGTGCCAGCAGCGCCGGGGGGGGCTATGATACGCAGTATTTT
CASSAGGGYDTQYF
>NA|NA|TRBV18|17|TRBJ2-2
TGTGCCAGCTCACTTTCTCAAAGGCCCAGTAGCACCGGGGAGCTGTTTTTT
CASSLSQRPSSTGELFF
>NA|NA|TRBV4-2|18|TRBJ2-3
TGTGCCAGCAGCCAGCCCGGGTTAGGGGACTCACCAATGGATACGCAGTATTTT
CASSQPGLGDSPMDTQYF
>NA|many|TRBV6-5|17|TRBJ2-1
TGTGCCAGCAGTTACCTTTCGGGACTCCACTCCTACAATGAGCAGTTCTTC
CASSYLSGLHSYNEQFF
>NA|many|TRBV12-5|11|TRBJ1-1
TGTGCTAGTGGTTTCTCTTTGCGGGCTTTCTTT
CASGFSLRAFF
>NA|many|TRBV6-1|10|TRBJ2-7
TGTGCCACCGACTCCTACGAGCAGTACTTC
CATDSYEQYF
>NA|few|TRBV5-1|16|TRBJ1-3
TGCGCCAGCAGCTTGTCTCGCAGAGACTCTGGAAACACCATATATTTT
CASSLSRRDSGNTIYF
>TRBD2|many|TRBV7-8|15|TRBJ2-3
TGTGCCAGCAGCTTAGCCCAGCGGGAGACGGATACGCAGTATTTT
CASSLAQRETDTQYF
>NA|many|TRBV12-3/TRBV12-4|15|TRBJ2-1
TGTGCCAGCAGTTTAGATGCGGGGGCCGGGGATGAGCAGTTCTTC
CASSLDAGAGDEQFF
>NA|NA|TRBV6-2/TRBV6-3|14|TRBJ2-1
TGTGCCAGCAGCAAAGAATACTCCTACAATGAGCAGTTCTTC
CASSKEYSYNEQFF
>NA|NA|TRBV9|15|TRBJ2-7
TGTGCCAGCAGCGTAGGGGTAATACTAGGGGACGAGCAGTACTTC
CASSVGVILGDEQYF
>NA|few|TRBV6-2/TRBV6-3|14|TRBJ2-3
TGTGCCAGCAGTTACGCCTCAGGGGCAGATACGCAGTATTTT
CASSYASGADTQYF
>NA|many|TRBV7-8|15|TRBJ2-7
TGTGCCAGCAGCCTCACCACAGGTAGCTCCTACGAGCAGTACTTC
CASSLTTGSSYEQYF
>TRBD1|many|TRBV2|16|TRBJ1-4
TGTGCCAGCAGTGGCGGAGACAGGGCCCGTAATGAAAAACTGTTTTTT
CASSGGDRARNEKLFF
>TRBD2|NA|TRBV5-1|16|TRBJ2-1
TGCGCCAGCAGCTTTGTTAGCGGGAGTGGATACAATGAGCAGTTCTTC
CASSFVSGSGYNEQFF
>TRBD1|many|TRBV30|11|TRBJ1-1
TGTGCCTGGAGGGGACAGGTAGGATCTTTCTTT
CAWRGQVGSFF
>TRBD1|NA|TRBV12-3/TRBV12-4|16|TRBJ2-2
TGTGCCAGCAGCCGCTCGACAGGGTTCAACACCGGGGAGCTGTTTTTT
CASSRSTGFNTGELFF
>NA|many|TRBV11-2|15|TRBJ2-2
TGTGCCAGCAGCTTAGGGGCGGGATCCACCGGGGAGCTGTTTTTT
CASSLGAGSTGELFF
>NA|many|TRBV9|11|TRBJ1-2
TGTGCCAGCAGCGCCGTCCGGGGCTACACCTTC
CASSAVRGYTF
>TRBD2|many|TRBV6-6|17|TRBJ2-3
TGTGCCAGCAGTTACTCGCCTAGCGGGTTTAACACAGATACGCAGTATTTT
CASSYSPSGFNTDTQYF
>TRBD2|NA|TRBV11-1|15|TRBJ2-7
TGTGCCAGCAGCCCCGGGCCCACGGGGGGCTACGAGCAGTACTTC
CASSPGPTGGYEQYF
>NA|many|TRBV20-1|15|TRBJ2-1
TGCAGTGCCTCGCCCGACGCTAGCGCCTACAATGAGCAGTTCTTC
CSASPDASAYNEQFF
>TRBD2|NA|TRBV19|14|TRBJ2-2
TGTGCCGTTAGCGGGGAGGGGGAGACCGGGGAGCTGTTTTTT
CAVSGEGETGELFF
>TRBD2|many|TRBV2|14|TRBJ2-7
TGTGCCAGCAGTGTAGCTAGCGGAGACTACGAGCAGTACTTC
CASSVASGDYEQYF
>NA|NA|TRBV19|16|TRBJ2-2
TGTGCCAGTAGTATTCGGCGGGCCACGAACACCGGGGAGCTGTTTTTT
CASSIRRATNTGELFF
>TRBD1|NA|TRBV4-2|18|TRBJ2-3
TGTGCCAGCAGCCAAGATGTACGTGAGACAGGGAGCACAGATACGCAGTATTTT
CASSQDVRETGSTDTQYF
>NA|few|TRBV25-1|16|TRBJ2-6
TGTGCCAGCAGTGATTGGACTAAGTCTGGGGCCAACGTCCTGACTTTC
CASSDWTKSGANVLTF
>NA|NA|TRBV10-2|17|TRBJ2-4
TGCGCCAGCAGTGAGTCCCCGGAGGAGAGAGCCAAAAACATTCAGTACTTC
CASSESPEERAKNIQYF
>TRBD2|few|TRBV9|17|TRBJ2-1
TGTGCCAGCAGCGTAGGGGGACTAGCACCCCCGGGGAATGAGCAGTTCTTC
CASSVGGLAPPGNEQFF
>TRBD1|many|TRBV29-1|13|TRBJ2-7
TGCAGCGTTTTATACAGGGGCGAATACGAGCAGTACTTC
CSVLYRGEYEQYF
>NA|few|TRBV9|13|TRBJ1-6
TGTGCCAGCGGGGAAATAGGAAATTCACCCCTCCACTTT
CASGEIGNSPLHF
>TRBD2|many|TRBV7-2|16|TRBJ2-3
TGTGCCAGCAGCCGAACTAGCGGGAGGGTGGCGGATACGCAGTATTTT
CASSRTSGRVADTQYF
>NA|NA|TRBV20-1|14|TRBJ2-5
TGCAGTGCTAGTAGCCCGACGGGCCAAGAGACCCAGTACTTC
CSASSPTGQETQYF
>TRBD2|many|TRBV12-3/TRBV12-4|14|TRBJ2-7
TGTGCCAGCAGTTGGGGGGGGGGGAGGAACGAGCAGTACTTC
CASSWGGGRNEQYF
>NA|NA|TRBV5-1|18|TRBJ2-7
TGCGCCAGCAGCTGGGCCGTTCAAAGGACAGATCGGTCCTACGAGCAGTACTTC
CASSWAVQRTDRSYEQYF
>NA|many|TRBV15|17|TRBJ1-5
TGTGCCACCAGCAGGCCAACGGGACGGGTTAGCAATCAGCCCCAGCATTTT
CATSRPTGRVSNQPQHF
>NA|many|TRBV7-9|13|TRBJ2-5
TGTGCCAGCAGCTTAGTAAGCGACGGGGCCCAGTACTTC
CASSLVSDGAQYF
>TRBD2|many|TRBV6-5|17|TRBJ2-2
TGTGCCAGCAGTTACTCGAAGGCTAGCGGGAACACCGGGGAGCTGTTTTTT
CASSYSKASGNTGELFF
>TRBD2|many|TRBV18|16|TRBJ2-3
TGTGCCAGCTCACGGTCAGCGGGAGGCACCACAGATACGCAGTATTTT
CASSRSAGGTTDTQYF
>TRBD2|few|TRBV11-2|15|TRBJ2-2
TGTGCCAGCAGGCGCTGGGGGGAGGGCACCGGGGAGCTGTTTTTT
CASRRWGEGTGELFF
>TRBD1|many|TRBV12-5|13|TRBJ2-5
TGTGCTAGTGGCCGTGACAGGGTGGAGACCCAGTACTTC
CASGRDRVETQYF
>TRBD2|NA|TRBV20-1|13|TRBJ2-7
TGCAGTGCTTGGGGACTAGCGGGAACCGAGCAGTACTTC
CSAWGLAGTEQYF
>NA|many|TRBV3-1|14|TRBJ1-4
TGTGCCAGCAGCCAAATCGGTTCGTATGAAAAACTGTTTTTT
CASSQIGSYEKLFF
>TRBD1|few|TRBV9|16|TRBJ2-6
TGTGCCAGCAGCTCTGCAGGGGGCGCTGGGGCCAACGTCCTGACTTTC
CASSSAGGAGANVLTF
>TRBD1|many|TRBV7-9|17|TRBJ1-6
TGTGCCAGCAGCTGGTGGACAGGCGGTACTTCCGATTCACCCCTCCACTTT
CASSWWTGGTSDSPLHF
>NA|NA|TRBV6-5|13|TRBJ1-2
TGTGCCAGCAGTTACGGGACATCGGATGGCTACACCTTC
CASSYGTSDGYTF